These T cell receptor beta chains were read from a single sample in a study of blood T cell repertoires in COVID-19. Assay: immunoSEQ multiplex PCR; the TCRdb copy retains only in-frame clones and omits some. This table holds under 200,000 clones, about 88% found once. The material sequenced was PBMCs or T cells enriched from blood (not recorded which). Receptors were obtained from a middle-aged woman in a cohort exposed to, infected with or recovered from COVID-19 (not recorded which). Both conserved end residues are part of each CDR3. Each record gives: J gene, D gene, V gene, clone size, CDR3 protein, CDR3 DNA. A D gene is named only where the DNA matches it firmly. Only some rows state a clone size, as once, few, many or a class for expanded clones.

TRBJ1-1 | NA | TRBV25-1 | NA | CASSEGGFSLNTEAFF | TGTGCCAGCAGTGAGGGGGGATTTAGCTTGAACACTGAAGCTTTCTTT
TRBJ1-1 | TRBD1 | TRBV10-2 | NA | CAIGGFVNTEAFF | TGCGCCATAGGGGGCTTCGTGAACACTGAAGCTTTCTTT
TRBJ1-2 | NA | TRBV5-4 | NA | CASSGGGTWGYTF | TGTGCCAGCAGCGGGGGGGGCACATGGGGCTACACCTTC
TRBJ2-7 | TRBD2 | TRBV12-5 | once | CASGDSRLAGAYEQYF | TGTGCTAGTGGTGATTCAAGACTAGCGGGGGCCTACGAGCAGTACTTC
TRBJ2-3 | TRBD1 | TRBV11-2 | NA | CASSLGQGTDTQYF | TGTGCCAGCAGCTTGGGACAGGGCACAGATACGCAGTATTTT
TRBJ1-4 | TRBD1 | TRBV28 | NA | CASRKLRTGQGLSEKLFF | TGTGCCAGCAGGAAATTGAGGACAGGGCAGGGGTTAAGTGAAAAACTGTTTTTT
TRBJ2-5 | NA | TRBV11-2 | NA | CASSLQQGGAETQYF | TGTGCCAGCAGCTTGCAACAGGGAGGGGCAGAGACCCAGTACTTC
TRBJ2-7 | NA | TRBV5-1 | once | CASSLGQALYEQYF | TGCGCCAGCAGCTTGGGACAGGCATTATACGAGCAGTACTTC
TRBJ2-3 | TRBD2 | TRBV6-5 | NA | CASSYSPAGGPDTQYF | TGTGCCAGCAGTTATTCCCCAGCGGGAGGGCCAGATACGCAGTATTTT
TRBJ1-1 | NA | TRBV6-5 | NA | CASSYGTRGTEAFF | TGTGCCAGCAGTTACGGAACCAGGGGAACTGAAGCTTTCTTT